The rows below give T cell receptor beta chains drawn from one sample of a study of cytomegalovirus exposure and HLA in healthy donors. TCRdb's copy holds only in-frame clones and misses some; the assay was immunoSEQ multiplex PCR. The data contain some 130,000 clones, 80% of them singletons. The sample was PBMCs. Receptor source: a man aged 25-45 years in good health and CMV-seronegative. The CDR3 runs from the conserved cysteine through the conserved F or W. D genes are given only for firm matches. The listing skips clone size in some rows; elsewhere it reads once, few, many or a size class.

>TRBJ1-2|NA|TRBV2|few
CASTGGADYGYPF
TGTGCCAGCACGGGGGGCGCTGACTATGGCTACCCCTTC
>TRBJ1-1|NA|TRBV27|NA
CASSLRADTFMNTEAFF
TGTGCCAGCAGTTTACGGGCGGACACGTTCATGAACACTGAAGCTTTCTTT
>TRBJ2-2|NA|TRBV19|few
CASSIDHGGFNTGELFF
TGTGCCAGTAGTATAGACCATGGCGGTTTTAACACCGGGGAGCTGTTTTTT
>TRBJ1-5|NA|TRBV19|few
CASSTDSPRTNQPQHF
TGTGCCAGTAGTACCGACTCCCCCCGAACCAATCAGCCCCAGCATTTT
>TRBJ1-1|NA|TRBV5-1|NA
CASSLQDLAMNTEAFF
TGCGCCAGCAGCTTACAGGATCTCGCGATGAACACTGAAGCTTTCTTT
>TRBJ2-7|TRBD1|TRBV10-3|NA
CAAHRDRVYEQYF
TGTGCCGCCCATAGGGACAGGGTCTACGAGCAGTACTTC
>TRBJ2-2|NA|TRBV7-8|NA
CASSLVGGMNTGELFF
TGTGCCAGCAGCTTAGTCGGAGGGATGAACACCGGGGAGCTGTTTTTT
>TRBJ2-1|NA|TRBV4-1|NA
CASSQTSRDYNEQFF
TGCGCCAGCAGCCAAACGTCTCGGGATTACAATGAGCAGTTCTTC
>TRBJ2-7|NA|TRBV4-2|NA
CASSPGGIYEQYF
TGTGCCAGCAGCCCGGGGGGCATTTACGAGCAGTACTTC
>TRBJ1-4|NA|TRBV10-2|few
CASSEEGEKLFF
TGCGCCAGCAGTGAGGAGGGTGAAAAACTGTTTTTT
>TRBJ1-2|TRBD1|TRBV7-2|NA
CASSVAGGLNYGYTF
TGTGCCAGCAGCGTAGCAGGGGGCTTAAACTATGGCTACACCTTC
>TRBJ2-1|TRBD1|TRBV13|NA
CASSLANSRGPGDEQFF
TGTGCCAGCAGCCTAGCCAATTCCAGGGGGCCTGGCGATGAGCAGTTCTTC
>TRBJ2-2|NA|TRBV18|NA
CASLYVGGTGELFF
TGTGCCAGCTTATACGTCGGGGGAACCGGGGAGCTGTTTTTT
>TRBJ2-5|TRBD2|TRBV11-2|NA
CASNPRGAGGPGETQYF
TGTGCCAGCAACCCTCGCGGGGCGGGAGGGCCGGGTGAGACCCAGTACTTC
>TRBJ1-1|NA|TRBV5-1|NA
CASSLGNRVSEAFF
TGCGCCAGCAGCTTGGGGAACAGGGTTTCTGAAGCTTTCTTT
>TRBJ2-7|NA|TRBV7-9|NA
CASSSDYSYEQYF
TGTGCCAGCAGCTCAGATTATTCCTACGAGCAGTACTTC
>TRBJ2-3|NA|TRBV5-1|NA
CASSNLGGLSTDTQYF
TGCGCCAGCAGCAACCTCGGGGGACTTAGCACAGATACGCAGTATTTT
>TRBJ1-1|NA|TRBV29-1|NA
CSVEVQGREYTEAFF
TGCAGCGTTGAAGTCCAGGGGCGTGAGTACACTGAAGCTTTCTTT
>TRBJ2-5|NA|TRBV6-1|once
CALGHAYQETQYF
TGTGCTTTGGGACACGCCTACCAAGAGACCCAGTACTTC
>TRBJ2-5|NA|TRBV5-4|NA
CASSLSPVVSQETQYF
TGTGCCAGCAGCTTGTCCCCCGTTGTATCCCAAGAGACCCAGTACTTC
>TRBJ1-1|TRBD1|TRBV28|NA
CATRWRGTGRTEAFF
TGTGCCACGAGGTGGCGTGGGACAGGGCGAACTGAAGCTTTCTTT
>TRBJ2-7|TRBD2|TRBV13|NA
CASSHLAGGYEQYF
TGTGCCAGCAGCCATTTAGCGGGAGGCTACGAGCAGTACTTC
>TRBJ2-7|NA|TRBV19|NA
CASSMGRTAYEQYF
TGTGCCAGTAGTATGGGGAGGACCGCCTACGAGCAGTACTTC
>TRBJ2-5|TRBD2|TRBV5-1|few
CASSPGPGLAAETQYF
TGCGCCAGCAGCCCAGGGCCGGGACTAGCGGCCGAGACCCAGTACTTC
>TRBJ2-1|NA|TRBV6-1|few
CARTPATRRFF
TGTGCCAGAACCCCGGCTACGAGGAGGTTCTTC
>TRBJ1-4|NA|TRBV18|NA
CASSPGGATGEKLFF
TGTGCCAGCTCACCGGGAGGGGCGACGGGAGAAAAACTGTTTTTT
>TRBJ2-7|TRBD2|TRBV27|NA
CASSSRLAGIYEQYF
TGTGCCAGCAGTTCAAGACTAGCGGGAATATACGAGCAGTACTTC
>TRBJ2-4|TRBD2|TRBV2|NA
CASSVLDRAGTSGENIQYF
TGTGCCAGCAGTGTCCTCGACAGGGCCGGGACTAGCGGGGAAAACATTCAGTACTTC
>TRBJ2-5|TRBD2|TRBV5-4|NA
CASSLDAGGGVETQYF
TGTGCCAGCAGCTTGGACGCGGGAGGAGGGGTGGAGACCCAGTACTTC
>TRBJ2-3|TRBD2|TRBV2|NA
CASSRLAGNTDTQYF
TGTGCCAGCAGCAGACTAGCGGGAAATACAGATACGCAGTATTTT
>TRBJ2-3|TRBD1|TRBV28|NA
CASSTGQGLLDTQYF
TGTGCCAGCAGCACGGGACAGGGTCTTCTAGATACGCAGTATTTT
>TRBJ2-1|NA|TRBV6-1|NA
CASSEGRSSYNEQFF
TGTGCCAGCAGTGAGGGTAGGAGCTCCTACAATGAGCAGTTCTTC
>TRBJ2-7|NA|TRBV5-6|NA
CASSPIGVRREYF
TGTGCCAGCAGCCCCATAGGTGTACGGCGGGAGTACTTC